These 16 T cell receptor beta chains came from one sample sequenced in a study of cytomegalovirus exposure and HLA in healthy donors. PCR involved 60 Vbeta and 13 Jbeta primers. Profiled with immunoSEQ multiplex PCR; TCRdb holds only in-frame clones, not every one. The data hold roughly 300,000 clones, with 86% observed a single time. The sequenced material came from PBMCs. These TCRs come from a man aged 35 to 55 in good health and CMV-seropositive.

The chain employs TRBV11-3 and TRBJ1-1, with 7 bases identical to TRBD1. Trimming removed 3 bases from V and 2 bases from J; junction bases left unmatched: 6. This CDR3 comprises 15 residues. Germline-derived CDR1 and CDR2 are SGHNT and YENEEA. This CDR3 is CASSFEGQANTEAFF. CDR3 nucleotides: TGTGCCAGCAGCTTTGAAGGACAGGCCAACACTGAAGCTTTCTTT.

The chain is built from TRBV2 and TRBJ1-2, with a tentative D call TRBD1 (5 bases). V was shortened by 8 bases and J by 0 bases, with 7 bases between the two germline ends. CDR1 SNHLY and CDR2 FYNNEI come from the germline V gene. This CDR3 has 12 residues. The CDR3 here is CASHRTNYGYTF. The CDR3 DNA reads as TGTGCCAGCCACAGGACTAACTATGGCTACACCTTC.

The chain combines TRBV6-5 with TRBJ2-7, with 9 bases lining up with TRBD2. Germline V CDR1 and CDR2: MNHEY, SVGAGI. CDR3 length equals 13 residues. Losses at the gene ends were 7 bases for V and 4 bases for J; bases not matched to a gene: 5. The CDR3 region is CASNSGSLYEQYF. Written as DNA, the CDR3 is TGTGCCAGCAATAGCGGGAGTTTGTACGAGCAGTACTTC.

The CDR3 bases are TGCGCCAGCAGCCAAGGGAGTTGGTCCTACGAGCAGTACTTC. Translating gives CASSQGSWSYEQYF. The chain recombines TRBV4-1 with TRBJ2-7, with no clear D. The germline V gene encodes CDR1 MGHRA and CDR2 YSYEKL. This CDR3 spans 14 amino acids. V dropped 1 base and J dropped 1 base, with 8 bases sitting between them.

The chain couples TRBV15 to TRBJ1-2; the match to TRBD1 covers 7 bases. This CDR3 spans 13 amino acids. The germline CDR1 and CDR2 sequences are LNHNV and YYDKDF (reference sequence). The V segment lost 5 bases and the J segment 3 bases; nucleotides outside the gene matches: 3. The CDR3 protein is CATSPGTDYGYTF. In DNA, the CDR3 is TGTGCCACCAGCCCGGGGACAGACTATGGCTACACCTTC.

V and J are TRBV7-9 and TRBJ2-1; 10 bases fit TRBD2. The CDR3 length is 16 residues. Germline V gene lookup returns CDR1 SEHNR and CDR2 FQNEAQ (reference sequence). Trimming removed 5 bases from V and 7 bases from J; junction bases left unmatched: 11. DNA for the CDR3: TGTGCCAGCAGCCCGAGGGAGAGCGGGAGGGGGAATGAGCAGTTCTTC. It encodes CASSPRESGRGNEQFF.

The J gene is TRBJ2-3, the V gene TRBV10-1; 10 positions match TRBD1. With V trimmed by 4 bases and J by 5 bases, 3 bases remained unmatched. Per germline, CDR1 WNHNN and CDR2 SYGVQD (reference sequence). The length of the CDR3 is 14 residues. The CDR3 loop is CASSGQGAGDTQYF. CDR3 bases: TGCGCCAGCAGTGGACAGGGGGCGGGAGATACGCAGTATTTT.

J is TRBJ2-5 and V is TRBV9; possibly TRBD1 for D (5 bases). The DNA end is a closer match to TRBJ2-7, so the J assignment may be wrong. This CDR3 has 15 amino acids. Germline CDR1 and CDR2: SGDLS and YYNGEE. The chain's CDR3 is CASSVAGQGTYEQYF. CDR3 sequence (DNA): TGTGCCAGCAGCGTAGCTGGGCAGGGTACCTACGAGCAGTACTTC.

In nucleotides, the CDR3 is TGCGCCAGCAGCCACTGGACAGGGAGAGACCGGGGCTACACCTTC. Translation: CASSHWTGRDRGYTF. The chain has TRBV4-3 and TRBJ1-2, with 8 positions matching TRBD1. The CDR3 totals 15 residues. The V and J ends lost 3 bases and 8 bases, in that order; junction bases with no gene match: 11. Germline assignment: CDR1 LGHNA and CDR2 YSLEER.

V and J are TRBV29-1 and TRBJ1-6; 7 positions match TRBD1. V shed 6 bases and J 5 bases; nucleotides not matched to a gene: 4. The CDR3 totals 13 residues. Germline V gene lookup returns CDR1 SQVTM and CDR2 ANQGSEA. The CDR3 DNA reads TGCAGCGTCCGCGGGACAGATAATTCACCCCTCCACTTT. The encoded protein is CSVRGTDNSPLHF.

The chain combines TRBV7-9 with TRBJ1-1; 8 nucleotides agree with TRBD1. This CDR3 is 14 amino acids long. V was clipped by 5 bases and J by 4 bases; unmatched bases: 6. Germline V lookup: CDR1 SEHNR, CDR2 FQNEAQ (reference sequence). The CDR3 protein is CASSQTGGGTEAFF. In nucleotides, the CDR3 is TGTGCCAGCAGCCAAACAGGGGGAGGCACTGAAGCTTTCTTT.

This sequence joins TRBV6-1 and TRBJ2-7; D not certain. Between the trimmed V and J ends, which lost 0 bases and 1 base, there was a span of 13 bases. The CDR3 extends over 16 amino acids. Looked up from germline, CDR1 is MNHNS and CDR2 is SASEGT. This chain's CDR3 is CASSEALSSPSYEQYF. The CDR3 DNA reads as TGTGCCAGCAGTGAAGCGCTTTCCAGTCCTTCCTACGAGCAGTACTTC.

The table lists this clone with a count of one. The V and J genes are TRBV7-9 and TRBJ2-1; 7 nucleotides align to TRBD2. Per germline, CDR1 SEHNR and CDR2 FQNEAQ (reference sequence). The CDR3 runs to 18 residues. The junction had 24 bases not matched to a gene; V was cut back by 1 base and J by 15 bases. The CDR3 protein is CASSLELVAEVAGVFPFF. The CDR3 coding sequence is TGTGCCAGCAGCTTAGAGTTGGTAGCTGAGGTGGCGGGAGTCTTTCCGTTCTTC.

The genes are TRBV7-9 and TRBJ1-5; TRBD1 might be the D (6 bases). The V and J ends lost 0 bases and 7 bases respectively, with 10 bases between them. This CDR3 comprises 14 residues. Germline CDR1 is SEHNR and CDR2 is FQNEAQ (reference sequence). CDR3 protein: CASSLATGGQPQHF. The CDR3 nucleotides are TGTGCCAGCAGCTTAGCGACAGGAGGACAGCCCCAGCATTTT.

The rearrangement uses TRBV5-4 and TRBJ2-7; a weak D match, TRBD2 (6 bases). Germline V gene sequence: CDR1 SGHNT, CDR2 YYREEE (reference sequence). V lost 4 bases and J lost 3, with 14 bases in between. The CDR3 has 14 amino acids. Here the CDR3 DNA reads TGTGCCAGCAGCAGTAGCGGTTCTCTCTACGAGCAGTACTTC. Translation gives CASSSSGSLYEQYF.

The V gene is TRBV5-4, the J gene TRBJ2-7, with 8 bases aligning to TRBD2. With V trimmed by 4 bases and J by 6 bases, 12 bases remained unmatched. CDR3 length: 15 amino acids. Per the germline V gene, CDR1 is SGHNT and CDR2 is YYREEE (reference sequence). CDR3 DNA sequence: TGTGCCAGCAGCCGCCCGGGACTAGGCTTCGGCGAGCAGTACTTC. It codes for CASSRPGLGFGEQYF.